These 26 T cell receptor beta chains were sequenced from one sample in a study of T cells in Graves' hyperthyroidism and ophthalmopathy. RNA transcripts yielded amplified TCR beta CDR3 regions. HTBI primers were employed in a first-round RT-PCR of the TCR CDR3. TCRdb redid the calling of the multiplex PCR reads with MiXCR, one entry per CDR3 protein. In the table there are around 700,000 distinct CDR3 sequences, approximately 36% of which are singletons. What was sequenced was blood. The receptor set was obtained from a middle-aged woman with Graves' hyperthyroidism.

The V call is TRBV19, the J call TRBJ1-1; 11 bases fit TRBD1. Germline trimming cut 5 bases from V and 5 bases from J; bases unmatched to any gene: 7. Germline V CDR1 and CDR2: LNHDA, SQIVND (reference sequence). CDR3 size: 15 residues. CDR3 DNA: TGTGCCAGTAGTCCAAGCCGGGACAGGGGGACTGAAGCTTTCTTT. As protein: CASSPSRDRGTEAFF.

This clonotype was observed a handful of times. The chain uses TRBV19 and TRBJ1-1, with 11 bases lining up with TRBD1. The CDR3 extends over 16 amino acids. V lost 3 bases, J lost 5 bases, and 8 bases stayed unmatched. Germline-derived CDR1 and CDR2 are LNHDA and SQIVND (reference sequence). The CDR3 protein is CASSMDRGRLRTEAFF. DNA of the CDR3: TGTGCCAGTAGTATGGACAGGGGGCGCTTGAGGACTGAAGCTTTCTTT.

This clonotype was recorded only once. This chain connects TRBV10-3 to TRBJ2-7, with D maybe TRBD1 (8 bases). V was pared by 3 bases and J by 3 bases, with 15 bases between. The CDR3 is made up of 15 amino acids. The germline gives CDR1 ENHRY, CDR2 SYGVKD. In DNA, the CDR3 is TGTGCCATCAGTGACGAGCGGGACAGGAACTACGAGCAGTACTTC. Translated, it gives CAISDERDRNYEQYF.

Remarks on this clonotype: A read error is possible here, since a much larger clone lies one base away. J is TRBJ2-7 and V is TRBV7-2; 9 bases are shared with TRBD1. Germline CDR1 is SGHTA and CDR2 is FQGNSA. The CDR3 contains 15 residues. The CDR3 loop reads CASSSEGQGPYEQHF. CDR3 DNA sequence: TGTGCCAGCAGCTCCGAGGGACAGGGCCCCTACGAGCAGCACTTC.

About this clonotype itself: One junction end does not reproduce the germline sequence, and a read error may be involved. The chain is built from TRBV7-3 and TRBJ1-5, with 11 nucleotides matching TRBD1. The CDR3 covers 16 residues. The germline V gene encodes CDR1 SGHTA and CDR2 FQGTGA. As DNA, the CDR3 is TGCGCCAGCAGCCAAGGGACAGGGGGGGGCCGGAGGACCCAGCATTTT. Translation: CASSQGTGGGRRTQHF.

V is TRBV29-1 and J is TRBJ2-2, with D unclear. V lost 8 bases to trimming and J lost 4 bases, with 14 bases between them. The CDR3 length is 13 residues. Germline V gene data show CDR1 as SQVTM and CDR2 as ANQGSEA. CDR3 region: CSTARAVTGELFF. In DNA, the CDR3 is TGCAGCACGGCGCGCGCCGTCACCGGGGAGCTGTTTTTT.

This clonotype was found many times. V usage is TRBV6-6 and J usage is TRBJ2-5; D possibly corresponds to TRBD1 (6 bases). The CDR3 sequence is 12 residues long. Germline V gene sequence: CDR1 MNHNY, CDR2 SVGAGI (reference sequence). Trimming removed 6 bases from V and 5 bases from J, with 10 bases in between. The CDR3: CASSPQGETQYF. In nucleotides, the CDR3 is TGTGCCAGCAGCCCTCAGGGGGAGACCCAGTACTTC.

The rearrangement joins TRBV9 to TRBJ2-7; 9 bases fit TRBD1. Germline CDR1 reads SGDLS; CDR2 reads YYNGEE. J was trimmed by 6 bases and V by 3 bases; bases with no gene match: 10. This CDR3 is built from 15 residues. This CDR3 is CASSAPGTGSSEQYF. DNA for the CDR3: TGTGCCAGCAGCGCCCCCGGGACAGGGTCTTCCGAGCAGTACTTC. Variable domain in full (rest from reference TRBV9 and TRBJ2-7): DSGVTQTPKHLITATGQRVTLRCSPRSGDLSVYWYQQSLDQGLQFLIQYYNGEERAKGNILERFSAQQFPDLHSELNLSSLELGDSALYFCASSAPGTGSSEQYFGPGTRLTVT.

This rearrangement joins TRBV7-9 to TRBJ1-2; D uncertain. The V end was cut by 5 bases, the J end by 6 bases, with 13 bases between. The CDR3 runs to 13 residues. Germline CDR1 reads SEHNR; CDR2 reads FQNEAQ (reference sequence). CDR3 in amino acids: CASSGSSGDGYTF. CDR3 in DNA: TGTGCCAGCAGCGGGAGTAGCGGTGATGGCTACACCTTC.

V and J are TRBV29-1 and TRBJ1-1; 8 bases map to TRBD1. CDR1 is SQVTM, CDR2 ANQGSEA, per germline. Unmatched junction bases numbered 6, after V lost 2 bases and J lost 7 bases. The CDR3 covers 13 residues. The CDR3 DNA reads TGCAGCGTTGAACGACAGGGGACCCATGAAGCTTTCTTT. Amino acids: CSVERQGTHEAFF.

The chain has TRBV6-5 and TRBJ1-1; D is unresolved. Trimming removed 6 bases at V and 5 bases at J, with 22 bases between. The germline CDR1 and CDR2 sequences are MNHEY and SVGAGI. The CDR3 contains 16 residues. The CDR3 region has the DNA TGTGCCAGCAGCATTATGGGCGGGGTAGGATGGACTGAAGCTTTCTTT. It encodes CASSIMGGVGWTEAFF.

This clonotype occurred a few times. V gene TRBV4-2 combines with J gene TRBJ2-5; the D call may be TRBD1 or TRBD2 (5 bases each). CDR3 length: 15 residues. Germline V gives CDR1 LGHNA, CDR2 YNFKEQ. Trimming removed 1 base from V and 4 bases from J, with 13 bases in between. CDR3 in DNA: TGTGCCAGCAGCCAAGTGGGGGTCGGGTCAGAGACCCAGTACTTC. Amino acid sequence: CASSQVGVGSETQYF.

The chain carries TRBV24-1 and TRBJ1-3; D is unclear. Trimming cost V 7 bases and J 4 bases, with 13 bases left between them. The CDR3 covers 14 residues. Per germline, CDR1 KGHDR and CDR2 SFDVKD. The CDR3 bases are TGTGCCACCAGCCCCTCCCGGTCAGGAAACACCATATATTTT. It yields the protein CATSPSRSGNTIYF.

There are a few counts of this clonotype. This chain connects TRBV30 to TRBJ1-6, with no clear D. The germline V gene has CDR1 GTSNPN and CDR2 SVGIG (reference sequence). Trimming cost V 0 bases and J 7 bases, with 10 bases left between them. The CDR3 consists of 14 residues. The CDR3 loop reads CAWSVAGGNSPLHF. The CDR3 region has the DNA TGTGCCTGGAGTGTGGCAGGTGGGAATTCACCCCTCCACTTT. The full variable domain, rest sourced from reference TRBV30 and TRBJ1-6, is SQTIHQWPATLVQPVGSPLSLECTVEGTSNPNLYWYRQAAGRGLQLLFYSVGIGQISSEVPQNLSASRPQDRQFILSSKKLLLSDSGFYLCAWSVAGGNSPLHFGNGTRLTVT.

V is TRBV19 and J is TRBJ2-3, with TRBD2 matching 10 bases. The germline V gene encodes CDR1 LNHDA and CDR2 SQIVND (reference sequence). This CDR3 spans 17 amino acids. Trimming took 5 bases from V and 6 from J; bases not matched to a gene: 14. CDR3 in amino acids: CASSVSGLAGELDTQYF. In DNA, the CDR3 is TGTGCCAGTAGTGTCTCCGGTCTAGCGGGGGAGCTGGATACGCAGTATTTT.

The table lists this clonotype with a count of one. A clone one base away is much larger, so this may be a read error. This chain links TRBV7-9 with TRBJ1-2; 9 positions agree with TRBD1. V dropped 6 bases and J dropped 9; count of bases not matched to a gene: 8. There are 13 residues in the CDR3. Germline CDR1 and CDR2: SEHNR and FQNEAQ (reference sequence). The DNA for the CDR3 is TGTGCCAGCAGTCGGACAGGGGTAGAAAGCTACACCTTC. Its translation is CASSRTGVESYTF.

The sample holds a few counts of this clonotype. The CDR3 DNA reads as TGTGCCAGCAGTTCGGCTGGGCAGATTGAAGCTTTCTTT. It translates to CASSSAGQIEAFF. The V and J genes are TRBV28 and TRBJ1-1; D remains unclear. This CDR3 has 13 residues. CDR1 and CDR2 from the germline V gene are MDHEN and SYDVKM. V gave up 4 bases and J gave up 7 bases, with 13 bases separating them. Looking up the rest from reference TRBV28 and TRBJ1-1 gives the full variable domain: DVKVTQSSRYLVKRTGEKVFLECVQDMDHENMFWYRQDPGLGLRLIYFSYDVKMKEKGDIPEGYSVSREKKERFSLILESASTNQTSMYLCASSSAGQIEAFFGQGTRLTVV.

At least ten counts were recorded for this clonotype. The chain is built from TRBV9 and TRBJ2-7; 7 bases are shared with TRBD1. The V gene's germline CDR1 is SGDLS and CDR2 YYNGEE. Unmatched junction bases numbered 3, after V lost 3 bases and J lost 6 bases. The CDR3 length is 12 residues. The CDR3: CASSGQGFEQYF. For the CDR3, the DNA is TGTGCCAGCAGCGGACAGGGATTCGAGCAGTACTTC.

CDR3 coding DNA: TGTGCCAGCAGTCGAACTTACACTGAAGCTTTCTTT. Amino acid sequence: CASSRTYTEAFF. The chain has TRBV2 and TRBJ1-1; D is uncertain. This CDR3 region has 12 residues. Trimming stripped 5 bases from V and 3 bases from J, with 7 bases between. The germline gives CDR1 SNHLY, CDR2 FYNNEI. The variable domain in full, with the rest retrieved from reference TRBV2 and TRBJ1-1, is EPEVTQTPSHQVTQMGQEVILRCVPISNHLYFYWYRQILGQKVEFLVSFYNNEISEKSEIFDDQFSVERPDGSNFTLKIRSTKLEDSAMYFCASSRTYTEAFFGQGTRLTVV.

The J gene is TRBJ1-2, the V gene TRBV7-9; D not resolved. The CDR3 is 13 amino acids. The germline gives CDR1 SEHNR, CDR2 FQNEAQ (reference sequence). V lost 3 bases, J lost 8 bases, and 13 bases lay in between. CDR3 sequence reads: CASSLEPLRGYTF. The CDR3 DNA follows: TGTGCCAGCAGCTTGGAGCCACTCCGGGGCTACACCTTC.

CDR3 amino acids: CASSVEKGTYGYTF. In DNA, the CDR3 is TGTGCCAGCAGCGTAGAGAAGGGTACCTATGGCTACACCTTC. This sequence joins TRBV9 and TRBJ1-2; D is ambiguous. This CDR3 is built from 14 residues. V was shortened by 0 bases and J by 4 bases, with 10 bases between the two germline ends. Germline CDR1 and CDR2: SGDLS and YYNGEE.

This clonotype occurred a few times. The chain employs TRBV12-3 or TRBV12-4 and TRBJ1-2; TRBD1 might be the D (6 bases). V was pared by 6 bases and J by 8 bases, with 19 bases between. The CDR3 covers 14 residues. The DNA of the CDR3 is TGTGCCAGCAGAACTACAGGGCCCTATCGCGGCTACACCTTC. Translated, it gives CASRTTGPYRGYTF.

The V and J genes are TRBV5-4 and TRBJ1-2, with D possibly TRBD1 on 5 matching bases. CDR1 is SGHNT and CDR2 is YYREEE in the germline V gene (reference sequence). V was pared by 1 base and J by 7 bases, with 20 bases between. The CDR3 runs to 16 residues. The CDR3 loop is CASSLLAGLSLSGYTF. CDR3 nucleotide sequence: TGTGCCAGCAGCTTGCTAGCGGGACTTAGCTTATCTGGCTACACCTTC.

In this sample, this clonotype turned up a few times. V gene TRBV7-2 combines with J gene TRBJ2-7; 7 nucleotides align to TRBD1. With V trimmed by 5 bases and J by 2 bases, 9 bases remained unmatched. This CDR3 is built from 15 residues. CDR1 is SGHTA, CDR2 FQGNSA, per germline. The CDR3 sequence: CASSPRARGPYEQYF. As DNA, the CDR3 is TGTGCCAGCAGCCCACGAGCAAGGGGGCCCTACGAGCAGTACTTC.

This clonotype was counted many times. J is TRBJ1-2 and V is TRBV18; tentative D call: TRBD1 (6 bases). Trimming left V 8 bases short and J 5 bases short, with 18 bases between. Germline V gene sequence: CDR1 KGHSH, CDR2 LQKENI. The CDR3 length is 14 residues. In DNA, the CDR3 is TGTGCCAGCAGCCCCTCACAGGGATTGTATGGCTACACCTTC. Protein sequence: CASSPSQGLYGYTF.

The chain carries TRBV5-1 and TRBJ2-5; D may be TRBD2 (5 bases). V lost 8 bases and J 5 bases, leaving 25 bases between the germline ends. The CDR3 is made up of 16 amino acids. The germline gives CDR1 SGHRS, CDR2 YFSETQ. The CDR3 sequence is CASQRRSSRSGETQYF. DNA of the CDR3: TGCGCCAGTCAACGTCGGTCGAGCAGGAGCGGTGAGACCCAGTACTTC. The full variable domain, in which reference TRBV5-1 and TRBJ2-5 provide the parts outside the CDR3, is KAGVTQTPRYLIKTRGQQVTLSCSPISGHRSVSWYQQTPGQGLQFLFEYFSETQRNKGNFPGRFSGRQFSNSRSEMNVSTLELGDSALYLCASQRRSSRSGETQYFGPGTRLLVL.